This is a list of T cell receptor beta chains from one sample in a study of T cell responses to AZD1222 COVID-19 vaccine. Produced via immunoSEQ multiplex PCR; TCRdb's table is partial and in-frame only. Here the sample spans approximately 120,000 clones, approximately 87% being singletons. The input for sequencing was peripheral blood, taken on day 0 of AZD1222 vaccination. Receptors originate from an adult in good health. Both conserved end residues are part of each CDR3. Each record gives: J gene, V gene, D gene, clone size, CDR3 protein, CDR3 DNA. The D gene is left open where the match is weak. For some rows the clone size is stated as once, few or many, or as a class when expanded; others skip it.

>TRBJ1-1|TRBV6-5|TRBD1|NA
CASRPEQGVATEAFF
TGTGCCAGCAGGCCAGAACAGGGGGTGGCCACTGAAGCTTTCTTT
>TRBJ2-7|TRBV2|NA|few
CASSINQQGSEQYF
TGTGCCAGCAGTATAAATCAGCAGGGTAGCGAGCAGTACTTC
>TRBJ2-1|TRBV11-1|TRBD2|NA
CASTMRTSGRNEQFF
TGTGCCAGCACCATGCGGACTAGCGGGAGGAATGAGCAGTTCTTC
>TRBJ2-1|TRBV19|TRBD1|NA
CASSIGTGGRSYNEQFF
TGTGCCAGTAGTATAGGGACAGGGGGTAGATCCTACAATGAGCAGTTCTTC
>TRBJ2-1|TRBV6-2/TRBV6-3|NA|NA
CASSYSGKAVNEQFF
TGTGCCAGCAGTTACTCCGGGAAGGCGGTCAATGAGCAGTTCTTC
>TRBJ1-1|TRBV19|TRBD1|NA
CASSPIQGALGEAFF
TGTGCCAGTAGTCCGATACAGGGGGCCCTAGGGGAAGCTTTCTTT
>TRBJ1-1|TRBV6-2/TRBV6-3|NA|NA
CASSFFADTEAFF
TGTGCCAGCAGTTTCTTTGCCGACACTGAAGCTTTCTTT
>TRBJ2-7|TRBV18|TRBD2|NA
CASSPGLAGEVEQYF
TGTGCCAGCTCACCGGGACTAGCGGGAGAGGTTGAGCAGTACTTC
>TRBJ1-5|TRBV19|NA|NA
CASSPLDQPQHF
TGTGCCAGTAGCCCCCTAGATCAGCCCCAGCATTTT
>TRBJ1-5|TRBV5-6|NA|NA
CASSVFGNQPQHF
TGTGCCAGCAGCGTATTTGGCAATCAGCCCCAGCATTTT
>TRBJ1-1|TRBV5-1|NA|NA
CASSSTGWLEAFF
TGCGCCAGCAGCTCTACAGGGTGGCTGGAAGCTTTCTTT
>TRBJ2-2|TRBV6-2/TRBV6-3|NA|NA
CASSLGGIGTGELFF
TGTGCCAGCAGTTTAGGCGGGATCGGGACCGGGGAGCTGTTTTTT
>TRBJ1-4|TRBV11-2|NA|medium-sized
CASSLLPYPWNEKLFF
TGTGCCAGCAGCTTGCTCCCCTATCCGTGGAACGAAAAACTGTTTTTT
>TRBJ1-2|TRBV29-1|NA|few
CSVEVANYGYTF
TGCAGCGTTGAGGTAGCTAACTATGGCTACACCTTC
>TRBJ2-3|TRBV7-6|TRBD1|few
CASRGDRATDTQYF
TGTGCCAGCAGAGGGGACAGGGCAACAGATACGCAGTATTTT
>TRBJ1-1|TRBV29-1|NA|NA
CSVLAQRNTEAFF
TGCAGCGTCCTCGCACAGAGGAACACTGAAGCTTTCTTT
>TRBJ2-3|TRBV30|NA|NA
CAWYGIGDTQYF
TGTGCCTGGTACGGGATAGGAGATACGCAGTATTTT
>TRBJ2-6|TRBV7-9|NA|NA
CASSLVTLSGANVLTF
TGTGCCAGCAGCTTAGTTACCCTCTCTGGGGCCAACGTCCTGACTTTC
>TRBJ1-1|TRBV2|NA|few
CASSRATEAFF
TGTGCCAGCAGCAGGGCCACTGAAGCTTTCTTT
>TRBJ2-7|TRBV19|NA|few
CASSKSQLAYEQYF
TGTGCCAGTAGTAAATCCCAGCTCGCCTACGAGCAGTACTTC
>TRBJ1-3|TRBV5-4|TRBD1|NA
CASSPLDRFSGNTIYF
TGTGCCAGCAGCCCTCTGGACAGGTTCTCTGGAAACACCATATATTTT
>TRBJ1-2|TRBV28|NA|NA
CASRPDSRAYGYTF
TGTGCCAGCAGACCCGACAGTCGGGCCTATGGCTACACCTTC
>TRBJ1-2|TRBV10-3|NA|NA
CAIKTSDNGNGYTF
TGTGCCATCAAGACTTCGGACAATGGGAATGGCTACACCTTC
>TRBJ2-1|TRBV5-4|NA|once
CASSFPSYNEQFF
TGTGCCAGCAGCTTCCCCTCCTACAATGAGCAGTTCTTC
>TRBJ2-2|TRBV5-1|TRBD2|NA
CASSLGAGAIGELFF
TGCGCCAGCAGCTTGGGCGCGGGAGCGATCGGGGAGCTGTTTTTT
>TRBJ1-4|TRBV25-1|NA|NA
CASSEFANEKLFF
TGTGCCAGCAGTGAATTTGCTAATGAAAAACTGTTTTTT
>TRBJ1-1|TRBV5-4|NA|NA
CASSAARTNTEAFF
TGTGCCAGCAGCGCCGCTAGGACTAACACTGAAGCTTTCTTT
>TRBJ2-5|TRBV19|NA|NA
CASSPNKGKETQYF
TGTGCCAGTAGTCCGAACAAGGGAAAAGAGACCCAGTACTTC
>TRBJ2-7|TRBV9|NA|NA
CASSPGNYEQYF
TGTGCCAGCAGCCCAGGGAACTACGAGCAGTACTTC
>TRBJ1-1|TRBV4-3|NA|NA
CASSLRLDTEAFF
TGCGCCAGCAGCTTACGCCTTGACACTGAAGCTTTCTTT
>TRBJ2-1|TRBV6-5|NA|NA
CASSPLLLFNEQFF
TGTGCCAGCAGTCCCTTACTTTTGTTCAATGAGCAGTTCTTC
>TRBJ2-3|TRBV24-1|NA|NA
CATSDITGSDTQYF
TGTGCCACCAGTGATATCACAGGGTCAGATACGCAGTATTTT
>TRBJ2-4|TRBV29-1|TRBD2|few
CSFLAGVDIQYF
TGCAGCTTCCTAGCGGGAGTTGACATTCAGTACTTC
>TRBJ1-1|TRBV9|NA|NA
CASSASVGWSGKEAFF
TGTGCCAGCAGCGCCAGTGTAGGGTGGTCGGGTAAGGAAGCTTTCTTT
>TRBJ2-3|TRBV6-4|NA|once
CASSDRRGDTQYF
TGTGCCAGCAGTGACCGTCGGGGGGATACGCAGTATTTT
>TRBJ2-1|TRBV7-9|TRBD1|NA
CASSQGAREFF
TGTGCCAGCAGCCAGGGGGCTAGGGAGTTCTTC
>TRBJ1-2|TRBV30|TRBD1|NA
CAWGSGGYGYTF
TGTGCCTGGGGTTCAGGGGGCTATGGCTACACCTTC
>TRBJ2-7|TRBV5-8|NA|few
CASSLGGGHTYEQYF
TGTGCCAGCAGCCTGGGGGGGGGACATACCTACGAGCAGTACTTC
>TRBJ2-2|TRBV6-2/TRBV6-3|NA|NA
CASSSGLRELFF
TGTGCCAGCAGTTCGGGGCTCCGGGAGCTGTTTTTT
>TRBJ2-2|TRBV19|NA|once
CASSEPGTSNTGELFF
TGTGCCAGTAGTGAACCCGGGACATCGAACACCGGGGAGCTGTTTTTT
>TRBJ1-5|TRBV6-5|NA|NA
CASRDLKGQPQHF
TGTGCCAGCAGGGACCTAAAAGGTCAGCCCCAGCATTTT
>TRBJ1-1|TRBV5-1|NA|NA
CASSPQGQGNTEAFF
TGCGCCAGCAGCCCTCAGGGACAAGGGAACACTGAAGCTTTCTTT
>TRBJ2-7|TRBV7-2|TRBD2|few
CASSLRTSGREIQYF
TGTGCCAGCAGCCTTCGGACTAGCGGGAGAGAAATACAGTACTTC
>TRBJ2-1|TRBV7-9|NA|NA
CASSLPGQYNEQFF
TGTGCCAGCAGCTTACCAGGACAGTACAATGAGCAGTTCTTC
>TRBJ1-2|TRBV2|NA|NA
CASSEVGPSYGYTF
TGTGCCAGCAGTGAAGTCGGGCCGTCCTATGGCTACACCTTC
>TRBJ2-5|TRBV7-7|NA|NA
CASSPDRETQYF
TGTGCTAGCAGCCCCGATAGAGAGACCCAGTACTTC
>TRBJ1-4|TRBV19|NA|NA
CASSPGITSEKLFF
TGTGCCAGTAGTCCCGGAATAACGTCGGAAAAACTGTTTTTT
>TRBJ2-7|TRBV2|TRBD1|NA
CASRRDSLYEQYF
TGTGCCAGCAGACGGGACAGCCTCTACGAGCAGTACTTC
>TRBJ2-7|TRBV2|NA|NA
CASRRGKGYEQYF
TGTGCCAGCAGAAGGGGGAAAGGGTACGAGCAGTACTTC
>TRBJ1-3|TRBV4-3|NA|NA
CASSQSALSSGNTIYF
TGCGCCAGCAGCCAAAGTGCGCTGAGCTCTGGAAACACCATATATTTT
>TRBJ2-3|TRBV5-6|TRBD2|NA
CASSLALSGGSYSTDTQYF
TGTGCCAGCAGCTTGGCACTTTCGGGGGGAAGCTATTCCACAGATACGCAGTATTTT
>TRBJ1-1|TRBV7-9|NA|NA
CASNPGKNTEAFF
TGTGCCAGCAACCCAGGGAAGAACACTGAAGCTTTCTTT
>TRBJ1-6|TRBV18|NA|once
CASSRAVGDSPLHF
TGTGCCAGCTCACGGGCAGTAGGGGACTCACCCCTCCACTTT
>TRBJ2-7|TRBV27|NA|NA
CASSWQVSYEQYF
TGTGCCAGCAGTTGGCAGGTTTCCTACGAGCAGTACTTC
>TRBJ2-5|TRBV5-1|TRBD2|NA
CASSRGTSGQETQYF
TGCGCCAGCAGCCGCGGGACTAGCGGCCAAGAGACCCAGTACTTC
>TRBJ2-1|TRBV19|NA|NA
CATLPGSQSSYNEQFF
TGTGCCACCCTTCCGGGTTCCCAAAGCTCCTACAATGAGCAGTTCTTC
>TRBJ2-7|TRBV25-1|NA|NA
CASSESSGRSYEQYF
TGTGCCAGCAGTGAATCCTCGGGACGATCCTACGAGCAGTACTTC
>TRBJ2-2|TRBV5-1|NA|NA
CASSLESATGELFF
TGCGCCAGCAGCTTGGAATCGGCGACCGGGGAGCTGTTTTTT
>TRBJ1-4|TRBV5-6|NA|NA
CASSLRGEKLFF
TGTGCCAGCAGCTTACGAGGGGAAAAACTGTTTTTT